This paragraph reports one T cell receptor beta chain. Trimming removed 3 bases from V and 0 bases from J; junction bases left unmatched: 5. Germline-derived CDR1 and CDR2 are SGHNT and YYREEE (reference sequence). The CDR3 sequence is 16 residues long. Authors' data handling: Amplification of reference gene primers was used by the study to estimate nucleated cell counts. Clones were read by immunoSEQ multiplex PCR, and TCRdb kept only the in-frame ones, dropping some. V and J calls and clone size are those listed in that table; D and trimming were worked out from the DNA. This sample carries about 150,000 clones, under 90% of them seen once, and the ten largest clones take about 8.4%. This sample stems from a study of blood T cell repertoires in COVID-19. In the study overall: COVID-19 samples from acute and convalescent phases originated in the United States, Italy and Spain.

The chain is built from TRBV5-4 and TRBJ2-5, with 10 bases that match TRBD1. The receptor was derived from a woman aged 55-69 years with active or convalescent COVID-19. Material: peripheral blood. CDR3 region: CASSSPTGGYQETQYF. In DNA form, the CDR3 reads TGTGCCAGCAGCTCACCGACAGGGGGCTACCAAGAGACCCAGTACTTC. Variable domain in full (rest from reference TRBV5-4 and TRBJ2-5): ETGVTQSPTHLIKTRGQQVTLRCSSQSGHNTVSWYQQALGQGPQFIFQYYREEENGRGNFPPRFSGLQFPNYSSELNVNALELDDSALYLCASSSPTGGYQETQYFGPGTRLLVL.